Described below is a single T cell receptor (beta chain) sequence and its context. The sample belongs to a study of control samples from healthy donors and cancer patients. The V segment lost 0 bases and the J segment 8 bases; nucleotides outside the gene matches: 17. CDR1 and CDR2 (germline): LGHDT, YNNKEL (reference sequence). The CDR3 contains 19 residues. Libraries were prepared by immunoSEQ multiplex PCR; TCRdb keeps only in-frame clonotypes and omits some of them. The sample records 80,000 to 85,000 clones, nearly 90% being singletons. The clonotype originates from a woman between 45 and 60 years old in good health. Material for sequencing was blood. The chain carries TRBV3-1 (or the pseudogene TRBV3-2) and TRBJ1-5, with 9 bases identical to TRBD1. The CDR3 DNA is TGTGCCAGCAGCCAAGATCTTATGCCGGGAACAGGGGGCGCGGAGCCCCAGCATTTT. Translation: CASSQDLMPGTGGAEPQHF.